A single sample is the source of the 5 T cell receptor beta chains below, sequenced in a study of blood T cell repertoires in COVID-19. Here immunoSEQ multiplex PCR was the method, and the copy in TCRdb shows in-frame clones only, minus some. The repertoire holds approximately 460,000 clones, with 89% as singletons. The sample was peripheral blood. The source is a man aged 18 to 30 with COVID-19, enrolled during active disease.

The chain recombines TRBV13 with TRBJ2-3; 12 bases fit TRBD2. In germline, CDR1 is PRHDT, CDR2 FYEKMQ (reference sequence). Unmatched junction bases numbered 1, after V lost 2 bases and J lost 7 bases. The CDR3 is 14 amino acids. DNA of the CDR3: TGTGCCAGCAGCTTACTAGCGGGGGGGCATACGCAGTATTTT. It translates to CASSLLAGGHTQYF.

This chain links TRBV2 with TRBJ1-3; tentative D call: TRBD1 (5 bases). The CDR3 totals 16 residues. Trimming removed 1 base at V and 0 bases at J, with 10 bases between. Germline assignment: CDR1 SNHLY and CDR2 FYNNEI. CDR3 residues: CASSEEQASSGNTIYF. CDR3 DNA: TGTGCCAGCAGTGAAGAACAGGCCAGCTCTGGAAACACCATATATTTT.

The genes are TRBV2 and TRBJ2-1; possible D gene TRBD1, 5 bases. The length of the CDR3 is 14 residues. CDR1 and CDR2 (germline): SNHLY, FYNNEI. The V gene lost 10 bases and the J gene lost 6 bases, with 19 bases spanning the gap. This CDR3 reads CATADSLAGNEQFF. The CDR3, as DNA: TGTGCCACCGCCGACAGTCTTGCAGGCAATGAGCAGTTCTTC.

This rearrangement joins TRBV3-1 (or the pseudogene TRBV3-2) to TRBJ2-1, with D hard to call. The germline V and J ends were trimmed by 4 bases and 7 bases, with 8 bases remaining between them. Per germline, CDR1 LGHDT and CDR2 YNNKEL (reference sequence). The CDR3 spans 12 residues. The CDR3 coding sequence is TGTGCCAGCAGCCCCGACTGGAATGAGCAGTTCTTC. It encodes CASSPDWNEQFF.

CDR3 nucleotides: TGTGCCAGCACGAAACAGGGTGTCACTAATGAAAAACTGTTTTTT. Residues: CASTKQGVTNEKLFF. The chain links TRBV2 to TRBJ1-4; D is possibly TRBD1 (6 bases). The V gene's germline CDR1 is SNHLY and CDR2 FYNNEI. Trimming left V 7 bases short and J 2 bases short, with 14 bases between. The CDR3 is 15 amino acids.